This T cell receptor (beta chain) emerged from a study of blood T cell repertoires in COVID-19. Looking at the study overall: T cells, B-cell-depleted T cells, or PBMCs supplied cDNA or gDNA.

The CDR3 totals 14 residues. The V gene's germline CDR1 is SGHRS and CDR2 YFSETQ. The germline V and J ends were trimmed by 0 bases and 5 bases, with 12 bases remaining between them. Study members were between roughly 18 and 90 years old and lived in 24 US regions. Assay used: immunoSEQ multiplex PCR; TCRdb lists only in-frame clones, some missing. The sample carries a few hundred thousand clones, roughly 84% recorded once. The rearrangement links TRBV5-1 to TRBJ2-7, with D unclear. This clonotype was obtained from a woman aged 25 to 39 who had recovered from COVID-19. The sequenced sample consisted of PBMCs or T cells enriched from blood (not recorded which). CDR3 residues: CASSLAKERDEQYF. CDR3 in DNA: TGCGCCAGCAGCTTGGCCAAGGAACGGGACGAGCAGTACTTC.